These 26 T cell receptor beta chains were all obtained from the same sample, sequenced in a study of PD-1 blockade in classical Hodgkin lymphoma. Here immunoSEQ multiplex PCR was the method, and the copy in TCRdb shows in-frame clones only, minus some. This table has about 20,000 clones, roughly 73% appearing once. After autologous stem cell transplantation all patients relapsed, and prior brentuximab vedotin exposure differed between cohorts. Specimen: peripheral blood mononuclear cells (PBMCs), collected before the second cycle of nivolumab. These receptors were taken from a human donor with classical Hodgkin lymphoma.

This clone was seen more than once but under ten times. The chain joins TRBV14 to TRBJ1-1; D is undetermined. The CDR3 is 13 amino acids. Trimming took off 1 base at V and 6 bases at J, with 9 bases between the two ends. Germline loops: CDR1 SGHDN, CDR2 FVKESK. The CDR3 sequence is CASSQGRVAEAFF. The CDR3 DNA reads as TGTGCCAGCAGCCAAGGTCGGGTTGCTGAAGCTTTCTTT.

This clone appeared a few times. V usage is TRBV7-9 and J usage is TRBJ1-5; 7 nucleotides match TRBD1. CDR1 SEHNR and CDR2 FQNEAQ come from the germline V gene (reference sequence). V lost 3 bases to trimming and J lost 4 bases; unmatched junction nucleotides: 6. The CDR3 is 15 residues long. The DNA for the CDR3 is TGTGCCAGCAGCTTGGAAAGACAGGGTAATCAGCCCCAGCATTTT. Amino acids: CASSLERQGNQPQHF.

The J gene is TRBJ2-4, the V gene TRBV5-1; 16 nucleotides agree with TRBD2. The ends lost 4 bases at V and 1 base at J; junction bases unmatched: 8. There are 19 residues in the CDR3. CDR1 is SGHRS and CDR2 is YFSETQ in the germline V gene. The CDR3 region has the DNA TGCGCCAGCAGCGGGAACCCGGGACTAGCGGGAGGGGCCAAAAACATTCAGTACTTC. Protein: CASSGNPGLAGGAKNIQYF.

This chain uses TRBV18 with TRBJ1-2, with no clear D. The CDR3 has 15 residues. In germline, CDR1 is KGHSH, CDR2 LQKENI. Trimming stripped 1 base from V and 5 bases from J, with 14 bases between. Here the CDR3 DNA reads TGTGCCAGCTCACCACGGGAGGATCCGGGTTATGGCTACACCTTC. This codes for CASSPREDPGYGYTF.

The gene calls are TRBV25-1 and TRBJ1-5; 9 bases fit TRBD1. Germline values: CDR1 MGHDK, CDR2 SYGVNS. Germline trimming cut 4 bases from V and 0 bases from J; bases unmatched to any gene: 7. The CDR3 totals 17 residues. The CDR3 DNA reads TGTGCCAGCAGTGGGTGGGGGACAGGGACTAGCAATCAGCCCCAGCATTTT. It translates to CASSGWGTGTSNQPQHF.

This chain links TRBV6-1 with TRBJ2-5; D is unresolved. This CDR3 has 15 amino acids. V was cut by 10 bases and J by 1 base, with 19 bases left in between. Germline V gene sequence: CDR1 MNHNS, CDR2 SASEGT. In nucleotides, the CDR3 is TGTGCCACCCACCGAGATCCTGGGGTCCAAGAGACCCAGTACTTC. Translating gives CATHRDPGVQETQYF.

V and J are TRBV7-9 and TRBJ1-5; D is unresolved. There are 14 residues in the CDR3. CDR1 is SEHNR and CDR2 is FQNEAQ in the germline V gene (reference sequence). Trimming shortened V by 1 base and J by 5 bases, and 9 bases separated the two germline ends. The CDR3 protein is CASSLGDTYQPQHF. CDR3 bases: TGTGCCAGCAGCTTAGGCGACACCTATCAGCCCCAGCATTTT.

The chain employs TRBV9 and TRBJ2-2; 8 bases match TRBD2. CDR3 length: 17 amino acids. Trimming removed 0 bases from V and 1 base from J; junction bases left unmatched: 5. Germline V gene sequence: CDR1 SGDLS, CDR2 YYNGEE. The CDR3 DNA sequence: TGTGCCAGCAGCGTAGGTTATGCGGGAGGGAACACCGGGGAGCTGTTTTTT. The encoded protein is CASSVGYAGGNTGELFF.

Notes on this clone: The junction departs from germline at one end; a sequencing error may be responsible. V usage is TRBV5-1 and J usage is TRBJ2-5; D is possibly TRBD2 (6 bases). CDR3 length: 16 amino acids. Germline CDR1 reads SGHRS; CDR2 reads YFSETQ. The CDR3 nucleotides are TGCGCCAGCAGCTCGATTAGCGGAAACATAAGAGAGGCCCAGTACTTC. As protein: CASSSISGNIREAQYF.

In its sample, this clone was seen once. The V call is TRBV7-6, the J call TRBJ2-5, with D perhaps TRBD2 (6 bases). CDR3 size: 15 residues. The ends were cut back, 0 bases at V and 3 bases at J, with 11 bases in the middle. Germline V gives CDR1 SGHVS, CDR2 FNYEAQ. In DNA form, the CDR3 reads TGTGCCAGCAGCTTAGCGGGGGGATGGGAAGAGACCCAGTACTTC. Translating it yields CASSLAGGWEETQYF.

The J gene is TRBJ2-1, the V gene TRBV5-5; the match to TRBD2 covers 11 bases. After removal of 4 bases from V and 0 bases from J, the junction contained 6 bases not matched to a gene. The CDR3 runs 17 residues. The germline gives CDR1 SGHKS, CDR2 YYEKEE (reference sequence). The DNA for the CDR3 is TGTGCCAGCAGCAGGGGACTAGCGGCTAGCTCCTACAATGAGCAGTTCTTC. This sequence encodes CASSRGLAASSYNEQFF.

This clone has only a few counts. In DNA form, the CDR3 reads TGTGCCAGCAGCCGCTCAGGGGCTGGCACAGATACGCAGTATTTT. It yields the protein CASSRSGAGTDTQYF. The chain carries TRBV6-5 and TRBJ2-3; weak D call: TRBD1 (6 bases). V gave up 6 bases and J gave up 1 base, with 14 bases separating them. Germline CDR1 reads MNHEY; CDR2 reads SVGAGI. The CDR3 has 15 amino acids.

This chain joins TRBV7-9 and TRBJ2-1; D may be TRBD2 (5 bases). The CDR3 spans 15 residues. Trimming left V 5 bases short and J 7 bases short, with 18 bases between. Looked up from germline, CDR1 is SEHNR and CDR2 is FQNEAQ (reference sequence). The CDR3 region is CASSNAVAGGNEQFF. The CDR3 region has the DNA TGTGCCAGCAGCAACGCTGTGGCGGGCGGGAATGAGCAGTTCTTC.

This clone was counted only a few times. The CDR3 loop is CATRDIPNTEAFF. The CDR3 bases are TGTGCCACCAGGGACATTCCGAACACTGAAGCTTTCTTT. The V gene is TRBV10-3, the J gene TRBJ1-1, with D tentatively TRBD1 (6 bases). This CDR3 contains 13 residues. The germline gives CDR1 ENHRY, CDR2 SYGVKD. The V end was cut by 10 bases, the J end by 1 base, with 13 bases between.

This chain links TRBV7-8 with TRBJ1-1; D is perhaps TRBD1 (6 bases). CDR3 size: 11 residues. Germline V gene lookup returns CDR1 SGHVS and CDR2 FQNEAQ. V was shortened by 3 bases and J by 10 bases, with 9 bases between the two germline ends. The CDR3: CASSLGARAFF. Written as DNA, the CDR3 is TGTGCCAGCAGCTTGGGGGCCCGAGCTTTCTTT.

The chain couples TRBV28 to TRBJ1-1; TRBD1 agrees at 8 bases. The CDR3 totals 15 residues. Trimming took 5 bases from V and 2 from J; bases not matched to a gene: 7. The germline gives CDR1 MDHEN, CDR2 SYDVKM. In DNA, the CDR3 is TGTGCCAGCAGTCCTCAGGGGGCGGGAAACACTGAAGCTTTCTTT. Its protein is CASSPQGAGNTEAFF.

The chain couples TRBV5-1 to TRBJ1-6, with D hard to call. Trimming shortened V by 6 bases and J by 7 bases, and 17 bases separated the two germline ends. The CDR3 has 15 amino acids. Per germline, CDR1 SGHRS and CDR2 YFSETQ. DNA for the CDR3: TGCGCCAGCACACTCTCCGGGCTGATCAATTCACCCCTCCACTTT. Its protein is CASTLSGLINSPLHF. The full variable domain, in which reference TRBV5-1 and TRBJ1-6 provide the parts outside the CDR3, is KAGVTQTPRYLIKTRGQQVTLSCSPISGHRSVSWYQQTPGQGLQFLFEYFSETQRNKGNFPGRFSGRQFSNSRSEMNVSTLELGDSALYLCASTLSGLINSPLHFGNGTRLTVT.

This chain links TRBV9 with TRBJ1-3; a possible D gene is TRBD1 (6 bases). Trimming left V 3 bases short and J 1 base short, with 8 bases between. Germline V gene sequence: CDR1 SGDLS, CDR2 YYNGEE. The CDR3 spans 14 residues. The CDR3 DNA reads TGTGCCAGCAGCGAACAGGGATCTGGAAACACCATATATTTT. Protein sequence: CASSEQGSGNTIYF.

This chain uses TRBV6-5 with TRBJ2-2, with D unresolved. CDR1 and CDR2 from the germline V gene are MNHEY and SVGAGI. V was pared by 2 bases and J by 8 bases, with 3 bases between. The CDR3 runs to 11 residues. The CDR3 protein is CASSYGGELFF. The CDR3 DNA sequence: TGTGCCAGCAGTTACGGGGGGGAGCTGTTTTTT.

J is TRBJ1-4 and V is TRBV29-1; 7 nucleotides match TRBD1. The CDR3 contains 12 residues. Germline-derived CDR1 and CDR2 are SQVTM and ANQGSEA. The V gene end was trimmed by 4 bases and the J gene end by 8 bases; junction bases not matched to a gene: 4. The CDR3 region is CSVAGGDEKLFF. CDR3 nucleotide sequence: TGCAGCGTTGCAGGGGGTGACGAAAAACTGTTTTTT.

The chain uses TRBV10-1 and TRBJ2-1; 8 bases are shared with TRBD2. V lost 8 bases to trimming and J lost 5 bases; unmatched junction nucleotides: 11. Looked up from germline, CDR1 is WNHNN and CDR2 is SYGVQD (reference sequence). The CDR3 is made up of 15 amino acids. The CDR3 DNA sequence: TGCGCCAGCTCAGGAGGTACTAGCGGCCACAATGAGCAGTTCTTC. This sequence encodes CASSGGTSGHNEQFF.

This clone is judged medium-sized. The genes are TRBV28 and TRBJ2-7, with TRBD2 as a possible D gene (5 bases). The V end was cut by 0 bases, the J end by 3 bases, with 18 bases between. Germline lookup yields CDR1 MDHEN and CDR2 SYDVKM. This CDR3 comprises 17 residues. The DNA for the CDR3 is TGTGCCAGCAGTTTATGGTCGGCGGGCCTATCACACTACGAGCAGTACTTC. Its translation: CASSLWSAGLSHYEQYF.

The sample holds a few counts of this clone. This sequence joins TRBV30 and TRBJ2-4; 7 nucleotides match TRBD1. V trimming: 4 bases; J trimming: 0 bases; junction bases outside the gene matches: 6. Germline loops: CDR1 GTSNPN, CDR2 SVGIG (reference sequence). The CDR3 runs 15 residues. The CDR3 loop reads CAWTGGILAKNIQYF. The CDR3 DNA follows: TGTGCCTGGACAGGGGGAATATTAGCCAAAAACATTCAGTACTTC.

The rearrangement joins TRBV5-1 to TRBJ2-2; 7 nucleotides align to TRBD1. The CDR3 consists of 15 residues. With V trimmed by 3 bases and J by 1 base, 3 bases remained unmatched. From germline, CDR1 is SGHRS and CDR2 YFSETQ. This CDR3 reads CASSSTGRNTGELFF. CDR3 bases: TGCGCCAGCAGCTCGACAGGGAGGAACACCGGGGAGCTGTTTTTT.

The DNA of the CDR3 is TGTGCCAGCAGCGTAGCTCACCAGTACCAAGAGACCCAGTACTTC. This translates into CASSVAHQYQETQYF. The chain employs TRBV9 and TRBJ2-5, with D unresolved. The germline V and J ends were trimmed by 0 bases and 0 bases, with 9 bases remaining between them. The length of the CDR3 is 15 residues. The germline V gene has CDR1 SGDLS and CDR2 YYNGEE. Complete variable domain (other parts from reference TRBV9 and TRBJ2-5): DSGVTQTPKHLITATGQRVTLRCSPRSGDLSVYWYQQSLDQGLQFLIQYYNGEERAKGNILERFSAQQFPDLHSELNLSSLELGDSALYFCASSVAHQYQETQYFGPGTRLLVL.

V gene TRBV27 combines with J gene TRBJ2-7; 7 positions match TRBD1. With 8 bases clipped from V and 2 bases from J, the junction kept 15 bases outside the gene matches. This CDR3 is 16 amino acids long. Germline V lookup: CDR1 MNHEY, CDR2 SMNVEV (reference sequence). The chain's CDR3 is CASPSKKTGTTYEQYF. Here the CDR3 DNA reads TGTGCCAGCCCATCAAAAAAGACAGGGACCACCTACGAGCAGTACTTC.